This T cell receptor beta chain was obtained from a study of T cell responses to AZD1222 COVID-19 vaccine. Study-level findings and limits: In all cases, repertoires were sampled only after the peak T cell response. Spike-specific TCR breadth and depth grew following two AZD1222 doses. Mostly white British, mostly female donors; authors suggested clonal diversity may be underestimated.

Analyses pooled second doses at about 4 or about 12 weeks. The germline V and J ends were trimmed by 5 bases and 5 bases, with 15 bases remaining between them. The CDR3 spans 15 residues. Germline V gives CDR1 LNHDA, CDR2 SQIVND (reference sequence). For this clone: The target antigen is unknown.

The assay was immunoSEQ multiplex PCR, and TCRdb's table has in-frame clones only and misses some. The sample consists of tens of thousands of clones, 70% to 90% of them appearing once. This TCR was recovered from an adult who received the AZD1222 COVID-19 vaccine. This chain uses TRBV19 with TRBJ2-2; D is possibly TRBD2 (5 bases). This specimen was peripheral blood, taken 28 days after the second AZD1222 dose. The CDR3 nucleotides are TGTGCCAGTAGTGGAGGCCCACTACCGACCGGGGAGCTGTTTTTT. Protein sequence: CASSGGPLPTGELFF. The full variable domain, completed using reference TRBV19 and TRBJ2-2, is DGGITQSPKYLFRKEGQNVTLSCEQNLNHDAMYWYRQDPGQGLRLIYYSQIVNDFQKGDIAEGYSVSREKKESFPLTVTSAQKNPTAFYLCASSGGPLPTGELFFGEGSRLTVL.